This TCR beta chain was obtained from a study of T cell repertoires in cytomegalovirus infection. Study-level background: Signatures in public TCR beta sequences pointed to both CMV infection and matching HLA type.

A note on this clonotype: Its antigen is as yet unknown.

MiXCR, applied by TCRdb to the reads, yields one record per CDR3 protein. Of a few hundred thousand distinct CDR3 sequences listed, about 26% are singletons. Study conclusions and caveats: Individuals carrying CMV plus the relevant HLA were identified by cumulative frequency of public TCR beta families. Within the response measured ex vivo, HLA-C-restricted CMV-specific TCR beta clonotypes were dominant.

The receptor comes from a human donor in good health (CMV status not recorded). Some clones in this sample may be carry-over from other donors' samples. Specimen: PBMCs.

For the CDR3, the DNA is TGTGCCAGCATCCCCTCCATGGACAGGGCTAATGGCTACACCTTC. It codes for CASIPSMDRANGYTF. V and J are TRBV7-9 and TRBJ1-2; 8 bases fit TRBD1. Germline V gene sequence: CDR1 SEHNR, CDR2 FQNEAQ (reference sequence). The CDR3 contains 15 residues. J lost 6 bases, V lost 7 bases, and 13 bases had no gene match.